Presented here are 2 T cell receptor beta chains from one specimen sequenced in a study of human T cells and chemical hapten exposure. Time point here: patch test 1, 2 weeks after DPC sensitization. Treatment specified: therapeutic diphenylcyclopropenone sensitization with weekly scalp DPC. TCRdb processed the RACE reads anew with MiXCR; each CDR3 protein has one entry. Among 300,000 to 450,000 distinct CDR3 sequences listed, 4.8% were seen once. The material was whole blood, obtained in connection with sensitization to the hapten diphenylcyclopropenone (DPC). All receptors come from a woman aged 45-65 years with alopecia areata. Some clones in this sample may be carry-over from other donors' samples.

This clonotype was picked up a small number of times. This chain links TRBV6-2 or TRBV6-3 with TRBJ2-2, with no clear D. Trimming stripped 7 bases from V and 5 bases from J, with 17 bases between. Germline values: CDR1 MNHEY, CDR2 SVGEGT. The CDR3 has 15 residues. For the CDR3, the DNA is TGTGCCAGCAAGGTTAGACGGATCAATACCGGGGAGCTGTTTTTT. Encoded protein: CASKVRRINTGELFF.

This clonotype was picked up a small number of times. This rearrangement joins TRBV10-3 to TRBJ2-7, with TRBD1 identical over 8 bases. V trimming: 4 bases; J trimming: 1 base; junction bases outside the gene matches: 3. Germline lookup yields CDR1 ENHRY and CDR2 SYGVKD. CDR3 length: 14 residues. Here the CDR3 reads CAISATGDSYEQYF. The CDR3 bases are TGTGCCATCAGTGCGACAGGGGATTCCTACGAGCAGTACTTC.